Listed here are 10 T cell receptor beta chains from one sample, sequenced in a study of shared clonotypes between healthy human individuals (TCRdb year 2020). The library was built by means of the immunoSEQ multiplex PCR assay. The immuneACCESS repertoire file appears here via TCRdb, limited to in-frame rearrangements. These files lack a portion of the clones; in checked studies, under half of the deficit traces to unresolved V genes, and the cause of the others is not known. A total of about half a million clones appear in this sample, 70% to 85% of them only once. More than 10% of the sample is taken by the ten largest. Sequencing used PBMCs. The source of these receptors is a woman in her forties in good health. Some clones in this sample may be carry-over from other donors' samples.

V usage is TRBV9 and J usage is TRBJ2-7; maybe TRBD2 (6 bases). Germline-derived CDR1 and CDR2 are SGDLS and YYNGEE. Trimming shortened V by 4 bases and J by 3 bases, and 17 bases separated the two germline ends. The CDR3 has 15 residues. The CDR3 loop reads CASSPLGLGGYEQYF. The CDR3 nucleotides read TGTGCCAGCAGCCCACTAGGATTGGGGGGCTACGAGCAGTACTTC.

The rearrangement links TRBV9 to TRBJ2-3; D gene uncertain. Germline CDR1 reads SGDLS; CDR2 reads YYNGEE. The CDR3 loop spans 13 amino acids. V lost 8 bases, J lost 0 bases, and 10 bases lay in between. CDR3 residues: CASASGSTDTQYF. The CDR3 DNA sequence: TGTGCCAGTGCGTCAGGAAGCACAGATACGCAGTATTTT.

V usage is TRBV10-3 and J usage is TRBJ1-1, with D unresolved. The germline gives CDR1 ENHRY, CDR2 SYGVKD. Trimming took off 0 bases at V and 3 bases at J, with 14 bases between the two ends. The length of the CDR3 is 16 residues. CDR3 nucleotide sequence: TGTGCCATCAGTGAGTCAGTGGGGTATGGGGACACTGAAGCTTTCTTT. Protein sequence: CAISESVGYGDTEAFF.

A remark on this clone: This sequence is one base from a far larger clone and is likely a read error. The sample holds other DNA sequences that translate to the same CDR3. V is TRBV5-1 and J is TRBJ1-2; 7 nucleotides align to TRBD1. Germline V gene sequence: CDR1 SGHRS, CDR2 YFSETQ. The CDR3 runs to 14 residues. The CDR3 region has the DNA TGCGCCAGCAGCCCGCGGGACAGAAACTATGGCTACACATTC. It codes for CASSPRDRNYGYTF.

J is TRBJ1-2 and V is TRBV6-1, with TRBD1 as a possible D gene (5 bases). V shed 4 bases and J shed 4 bases, with 10 bases lying between them. The CDR3 sequence is 13 residues long. Per germline, CDR1 MNHNS and CDR2 SASEGT. The DNA of the CDR3 is TGTGCCAGCAGTGTCGGGACTCCCTATGGCTACACCTTC. The encoded protein is CASSVGTPYGYTF.

V gene TRBV15 combines with J gene TRBJ2-1; 7 bases agree with TRBD1. The CDR3 totals 12 residues. Trimming cost V 3 bases and J 12 bases; bases outside gene matches: 5. Germline V lookup: CDR1 LNHNV, CDR2 YYDKDF (reference sequence). The CDR3, as DNA: TGTGCCACCAGCAGGGCGAGGGACAGGCAGTTCTTC. This translates into CATSRARDRQFF.

This clone came up once. The chain recombines TRBV7-9 with TRBJ2-7; 8 bases are shared with TRBD1. V was pared by 1 base and J by 6 bases, with 11 bases of the junction left unmatched. The CDR3 consists of 16 residues. CDR1 SEHNR and CDR2 FQNEAQ come from the germline V gene (reference sequence). The CDR3 loop reads CASSLDRQGAGLEQYF. In DNA, the CDR3 is TGTGCCAGCAGCTTAGACAGGCAGGGGGCGGGCCTCGAGCAGTACTTC.

Only one count was recorded for this clone. The CDR3 nucleotides are TGTGCCAGCAGCCCACGACAAAAATACGAGCAGTACTTC. Amino acid sequence: CASSPRQKYEQYF. The genes are TRBV7-2 and TRBJ2-7; D unclear. CDR3 length: 13 amino acids. V lost 5 bases, J lost 4 bases, and 12 bases lay in between. Germline-derived CDR1 and CDR2 are SGHTA and FQGNSA. Drawing the rest from reference TRBV7-2 and TRBJ2-7, the complete variable domain is GAGVSQSPSNKVTEKGKDVELRCDPISGHTALYWYRQSLGQGLEFLIYFQGNSAPDKSGLPSDRFSAERTGGSVSTLTIQRTQQEDSAVYLCASSPRQKYEQYFGPGTRLTVT.

This clone has a handful of counts. The chain carries TRBV15 and TRBJ1-4; D perhaps matches TRBD1 (5 bases). The CDR3 consists of 14 residues. CDR1 LNHNV and CDR2 YYDKDF come from the germline V gene (reference sequence). The V and J ends lost 1 base and 7 bases respectively, with 10 bases between them. The CDR3 region is CATSRGGESEKLFF. In nucleotides, the CDR3 is TGTGCCACCAGCAGAGGAGGGGAGAGTGAAAAACTGTTTTTT.

Remarks on this clone: Other DNA sequences in this sample translate to the same CDR3. The V gene is TRBV4-1, the J gene TRBJ2-7, with 9 nucleotides matching TRBD1. Trimming took 0 bases from V and 2 from J; bases not matched to a gene: 2. The CDR3 spans 15 residues. Looked up from germline, CDR1 is MGHRA and CDR2 is YSYEKL. The CDR3 region has the DNA TGCGCCAGCAGCCAAGACCGGGACAGGGCCTACGAGCAGTACTTC. Translated: CASSQDRDRAYEQYF.